This entry concerns a single T cell receptor (beta chain). Its antigen remains unidentified. Excluded were patients having autoimmune disease history or systemic immunosuppression. The data derive from a study of OX40 agonist ivuxolimab in advanced cancers. Study at large: Among those enrolled, mean age was 60 years (range about 23 to 80) and 70% to 85% were male.

V lost 5 bases, J lost 10 bases, and 8 bases stayed unmatched. CDR3 length: 13 residues. Looked up from germline, CDR1 is SGHTA and CDR2 is FQGNSA. The table came from immunoSEQ multiplex PCR; TCRdb's copy has only in-frame clones and leaves some out. Of about 51,000 clones listed, 70% to 80% were seen once; the top ten hold approximately 2%. Study-level findings and limits: Still undetermined is the antigen specificity of the expanded peripheral T cells.

J is TRBJ1-2 and V is TRBV7-2; TRBD1 agrees at 9 bases. The material sequenced was CD4+ or CD8+ T cells sorted from blood, taken in a trial of the OX40 agonist ivuxolimab. The receptor comes from an adult with an advanced solid tumor such as melanoma, head and neck, liver or kidney cancer. In DNA form, the CDR3 reads TGTGCCAGCAGCCGCCGCGACAGGGGGGACTACACCTTC. It codes for CASSRRDRGDYTF. The full variable domain, with the rest looked up from reference TRBV7-2 and TRBJ1-2, is GAGVSQSPSNKVTEKGKDVELRCDPISGHTALYWYRQSLGQGLEFLIYFQGNSAPDKSGLPSDRFSAERTGGSVSTLTIQRTQQEDSAVYLCASSRRDRGDYTFGSGTRLTVV.